The rows below give T cell receptor beta chains drawn from one sample of a study of blood T cell repertoires in COVID-19. TCRdb's table, derived via immunoSEQ multiplex PCR, lists solely in-frame clones and lacks some. In the table there are around 150,000 clones, 80% to 90% of which are singletons. The sample taken for sequencing was peripheral blood. These TCRs come from a man between 65 and 79 years old with acute or convalescent COVID-19. CDR3s include the opening cysteine and the closing phenylalanine or tryptophan. The D gene is left open where the match is weak. Size values are once, few and many counts, or a class for expanded clones, and some rows have none.

V	size	J	D	CDR3	DNA
TRBV10-1	once	TRBJ2-5	TRBD2	CASSECRRAGGETQYF	TGCGCCAGCAGTGAGTGCCGCCGGGCGGGAGGAGAGACCCAGTACTTC
TRBV6-5	-	TRBJ1-5	-	CASSQQGLDQPQHF	TGTGCCAGCAGTCAACAGGGTCTAGATCAGCCCCAGCATTTT
TRBV4-3	few	TRBJ2-7	TRBD2	CASSQDLASGSRIYEQYF	TGCGCCAGCAGCCAAGATCTGGCTAGCGGGAGCCGTATCTACGAGCAGTACTTC
TRBV5-1	-	TRBJ1-4	-	CASSLGPATNEKLFF	TGCGCCAGCAGCTTGGGGCCCGCAACTAATGAAAAACTGTTTTTT
TRBV14	once	TRBJ2-7	TRBD1	CASSQGSQGVYEQYF	TGTGCCAGCAGCCAAGGGAGCCAGGGGGTTTACGAGCAGTACTTC
TRBV5-1	-	TRBJ2-3	TRBD1	CASSRTGDWDTQYF	TGCGCCAGCAGCCGGACAGGGGATTGGGATACGCAGTATTTT
TRBV10-3	once	TRBJ2-7	TRBD1	CATRGQANYEQYF	TGTGCCACCCGGGGACAGGCTAACTACGAGCAGTACTTC
TRBV3-1/TRBV3-2	-	TRBJ2-1	TRBD2	CASSQDGAGGAYNEQFF	TGTGCCAGCAGCCAAGATGGGGCGGGAGGTGCCTACAATGAGCAGTTCTTC
TRBV12-3/TRBV12-4	-	TRBJ1-2	-	CASSFYRPYTF	TGTGCCAGCAGTTTTTACAGGCCTTACACCTTC
TRBV9	-	TRBJ2-5	TRBD1	CASSIGTGGGETQYF	TGTGCCAGCAGCATTGGGACAGGGGGAGGGGAGACCCAGTACTTC
TRBV6-2/TRBV6-3	-	TRBJ2-7	-	CASSYEDYEQYF	TGTGCCAGCAGTTACGAGGACTACGAGCAGTACTTC
TRBV6-6	-	TRBJ2-2	-	CASSLQDPNTGELFF	TGTGCCAGCAGCCTACAGGATCCCAACACCGGGGAGCTGTTTTTT
TRBV6-5	-	TRBJ1-5	-	CASRKGGVGNQPQHF	TGTGCCAGCAGGAAAGGAGGGGTGGGCAATCAGCCCCAGCATTTT
TRBV27	-	TRBJ1-5	-	CASSPSNQPQHF	TGTGCCAGCAGTCCCTCCAATCAGCCCCAGCATTTT
TRBV11-2	-	TRBJ2-1	-	CASSFRTPGLTYNEQFF	TGTGCCAGCAGCTTTAGAACCCCGGGACTGACCTACAATGAGCAGTTCTTC
TRBV27	once	TRBJ2-7	TRBD1	CASSLWGQGFYEQYF	TGTGCCAGCAGTTTATGGGGACAGGGATTCTACGAGCAGTACTTC
TRBV4-1	-	TRBJ1-2	-	CASRQDVQNYGYTF	TGCGCCAGCAGGCAAGACGTCCAGAACTATGGCTACACCTTC
TRBV29-1	many	TRBJ1-1	-	CSVEPSGDGEAFF	TGCAGCGTTGAACCCTCAGGGGACGGAGAAGCTTTCTTT
TRBV10-3	few	TRBJ2-3	TRBD1	CAISDPDRGQGITQYF	TGTGCCATCAGTGACCCAGACAGGGGTCAAGGGATAACGCAGTATTTT